This T cell receptor (beta chain) was profiled in a study of blood T cell repertoires in COVID-19. Assay: immunoSEQ multiplex PCR; the TCRdb copy retains only in-frame clones and omits some. The sample has under 30,000 clones, around 88% seen once. This CDR3 spans 15 amino acids. From germline, CDR1 is SGHAT and CDR2 FQDESV (reference sequence). The J segment lost 7 bases and the V segment lost 5 bases, leaving 9 bases of the junction unmatched. The sequence derives from a human donor with acute or convalescent COVID-19. The donor label of this sample is uncertain. Sequenced: peripheral blood. This chain connects TRBV11-1 to TRBJ1-3; 9 bases are shared with TRBD1. CDR3 nucleotide sequence: TGTGCCAGCAGCCCGAGGACAGGGGATCGGAACACCATATATTTT. This gives the protein CASSPRTGDRNTIYF. Drawing the rest from reference TRBV11-1 and TRBJ1-3, the complete variable domain is EAEVAQSPRYKITEKSQAVAFWCDPISGHATLYWYRQILGQGPELLVQFQDESVVDDSQLPKDRFSAERLKGVDSTLKIQPAELGDSAMYLCASSPRTGDRNTIYFGEGSWLTVV.